This T cell receptor beta chain is from a study of blood T cell repertoires in COVID-19. Study as a whole: The United States, Italy and Spain supplied acute and convalescent COVID-19 samples. From T cells, B-cell-depleted T cells, or PBMCs came the material, which was cDNA or gDNA.

Germline CDR1 and CDR2: SGHNT and YYREEE (reference sequence). The CDR3 runs to 13 residues. V lost 3 bases to trimming and J lost 7 bases; unmatched junction nucleotides: 6. Profiling relied on immunoSEQ multiplex PCR, and the TCRdb table lists in-frame clones only, not all of them. This repertoire shows 130,000 to 150,000 clones, around four fifths found once; its top ten account for about 3.2%. The sequenced material came from peripheral blood. This sequence originates from a woman in her thirties or forties with active or convalescent COVID-19. The V call is TRBV5-4, the J call TRBJ1-2, with 7 nucleotides matching TRBD1. This CDR3 reads CASSYDRAGGYTF. Here the CDR3 DNA reads TGTGCCAGCAGCTATGACAGGGCCGGTGGCTACACCTTC. Based on the CDR3 plus reference TRBV5-4 and TRBJ1-2, the full variable domain is ETGVTQSPTHLIKTRGQQVTLRCSSQSGHNTVSWYQQALGQGPQFIFQYYREEENGRGNFPPRFSGLQFPNYSSELNVNALELDDSALYLCASSYDRAGGYTFGSGTRLTVV.